The TCR beta chain described here comes from a study of CD8+CD57+ T cells in acquired aplastic anemia. Study background: Sorted cells (CD4+ and CD8+) yielded DNA amounts that averaged approximately 3.2 ug. Study-wide findings and caveats: Patients and controls were found to share twenty-nine CD8+ CDR3 sequences. No significant patient-versus-control difference appeared in CD8+ Simpson's diversity.

Germline V gene sequence: CDR1 SNHLY, CDR2 FYNNEI. This CDR3 contains 13 residues. Trimming stripped 5 bases from V and 2 bases from J, with 8 bases between. Concerning this clonotype itself: Its antigen remains unidentified.

The template used for profiling TCR beta VDJ and CDR3 was genomic DNA. TCRdb reanalysed the reads using MiXCR and keeps one entry per CDR3 protein. The data contain under 350,000 distinct CDR3 sequences, 50% to 70% of them seen just once; the ten biggest clones take up approximately 8%. The specimen sequenced was sorted CD4+, CD8+, or CD8+CD57+ T cells (not recorded which) from PBMCs. The chain uses TRBV2 and TRBJ2-3; D gene unclear. The receptor was isolated from a human donor with severe aplastic anemia or a healthy control (not recorded which). The CDR3, as DNA: TGTGCCAGCAGTCCTCCATTCACAGATACGCAGTATTTT. Translation: CASSPPFTDTQYF. Full variable domain (remainder filled in from reference TRBV2 and TRBJ2-3): EPEVTQTPSHQVTQMGQEVILRCVPISNHLYFYWYRQILGQKVEFLVSFYNNEISEKSEIFDDQFSVERPDGSNFTLKIRSTKLEDSAMYFCASSPPFTDTQYFGPGTRLTVL.